This T cell receptor (beta chain) was observed in a study of T cell repertoires in cytomegalovirus infection. The overall study: Recently identified HLA-C-restricted and well-studied HLA-B-restricted CMV epitopes were used. Shared public TCR beta signatures pointed to both CMV infection and a matching HLA type. General observations from the study: Predominance within the ex vivo response was attributable to HLA-C-restricted CMV-specific TCR beta clonotypes. Accumulated public TCR beta family frequency recognized individuals carrying CMV together with the relevant HLA.

This clonotype occurred a few times. The antigen is not known. The germline gives CDR1 SGHVS, CDR2 FNYEAQ. This CDR3 spans 13 amino acids. V was clipped by 7 bases and J by 1 base, with 7 bases between them. TCRdb reprocessed the reads via MiXCR and lists one record per CDR3 protein. The repertoire consists of under 450,000 distinct CDR3 sequences, with about 34% occurring once and the leading ten covering roughly 14%. This TCR was recovered from a human donor in good health (CMV status not recorded). Some clones in this sample may be carry-over from other donors' samples. The chain is built from TRBV7-6 and TRBJ2-2; D gene unclear. Source: cultured PBMCs, taken from culture after CMV antigen stimulation. DNA of the CDR3: TGTGCCAGCACCCCCAGGAACACCGGGGAGCTGTTTTTT. The encoded protein is CASTPRNTGELFF.